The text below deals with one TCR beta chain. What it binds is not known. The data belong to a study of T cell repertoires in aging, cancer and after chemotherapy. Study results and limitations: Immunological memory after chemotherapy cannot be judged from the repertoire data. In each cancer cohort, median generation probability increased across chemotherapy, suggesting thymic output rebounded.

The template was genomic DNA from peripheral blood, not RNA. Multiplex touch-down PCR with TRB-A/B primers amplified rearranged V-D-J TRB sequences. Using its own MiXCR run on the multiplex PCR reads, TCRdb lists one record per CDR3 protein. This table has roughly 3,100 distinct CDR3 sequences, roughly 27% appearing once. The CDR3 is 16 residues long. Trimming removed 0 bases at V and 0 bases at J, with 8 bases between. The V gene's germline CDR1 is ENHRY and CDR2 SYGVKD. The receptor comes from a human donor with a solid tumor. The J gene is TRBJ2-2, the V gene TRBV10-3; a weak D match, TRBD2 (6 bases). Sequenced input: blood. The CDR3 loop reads CAISESGGANTGELFF. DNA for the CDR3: TGTGCCATCAGTGAGTCTGGAGGGGCGAACACCGGGGAGCTGTTTTTT.